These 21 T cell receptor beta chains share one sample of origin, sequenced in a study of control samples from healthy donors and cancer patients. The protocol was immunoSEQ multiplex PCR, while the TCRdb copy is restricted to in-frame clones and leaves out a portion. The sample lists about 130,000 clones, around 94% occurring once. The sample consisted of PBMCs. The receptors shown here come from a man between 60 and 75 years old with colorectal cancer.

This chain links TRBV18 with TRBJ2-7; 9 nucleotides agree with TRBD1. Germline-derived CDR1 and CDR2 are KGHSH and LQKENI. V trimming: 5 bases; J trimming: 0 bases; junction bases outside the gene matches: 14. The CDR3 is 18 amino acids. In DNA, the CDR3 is TGTGCCAGCTCAGGGGGGGACAGGGTCTTCAGTGGCTCCTACGAGCAGTACTTC. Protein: CASSGGDRVFSGSYEQYF.

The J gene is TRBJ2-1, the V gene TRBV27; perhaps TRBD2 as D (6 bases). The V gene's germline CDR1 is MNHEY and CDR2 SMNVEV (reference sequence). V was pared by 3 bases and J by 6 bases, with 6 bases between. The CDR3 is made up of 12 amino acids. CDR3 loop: CASSFGGNEQFF. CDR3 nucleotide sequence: TGTGCCAGCAGTTTCGGGGGCAATGAGCAGTTCTTC.

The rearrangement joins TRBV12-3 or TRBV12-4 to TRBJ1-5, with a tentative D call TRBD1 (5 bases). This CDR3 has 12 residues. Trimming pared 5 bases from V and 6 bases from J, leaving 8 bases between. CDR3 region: CASSAGFQPQHF. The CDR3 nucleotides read TGTGCCAGCAGTGCAGGGTTTCAGCCCCAGCATTTT.

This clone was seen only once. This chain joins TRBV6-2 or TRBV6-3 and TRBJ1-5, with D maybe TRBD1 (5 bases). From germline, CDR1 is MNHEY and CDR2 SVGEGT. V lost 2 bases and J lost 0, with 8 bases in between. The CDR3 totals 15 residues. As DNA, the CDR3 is TGTGCCAGCAGTTACGGGGGTTATAGCAATCAGCCCCAGCATTTT. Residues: CASSYGGYSNQPQHF.

CDR3 DNA sequence: TGTGCCAGCAATTACGACAGGGTTTTTAACACTGAAGCTTTCTTT. Amino acids: CASNYDRVFNTEAFF. The V and J genes are TRBV2 and TRBJ1-1; 7 nucleotides align to TRBD1. Losses at the gene ends were 7 bases for V and 2 bases for J; bases not matched to a gene: 10. The germline CDR1 and CDR2 sequences are SNHLY and FYNNEI. This CDR3 is built from 15 residues.

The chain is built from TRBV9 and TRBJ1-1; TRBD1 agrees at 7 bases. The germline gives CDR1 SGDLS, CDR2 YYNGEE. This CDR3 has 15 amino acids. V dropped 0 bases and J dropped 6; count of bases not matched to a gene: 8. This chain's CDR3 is CASSVGGQGEAEAFF. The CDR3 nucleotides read TGTGCCAGCAGCGTAGGGGGGCAGGGGGAGGCTGAAGCTTTCTTT.

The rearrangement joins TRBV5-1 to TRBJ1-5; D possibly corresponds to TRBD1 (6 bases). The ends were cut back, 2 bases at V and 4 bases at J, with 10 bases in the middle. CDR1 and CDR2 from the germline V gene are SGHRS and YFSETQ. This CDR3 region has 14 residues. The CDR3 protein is CASSLGTQNQPQHF. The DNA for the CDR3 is TGCGCCAGCAGCTTAGGGACACAAAATCAGCCCCAGCATTTT. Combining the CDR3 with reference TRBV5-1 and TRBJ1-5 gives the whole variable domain KAGVTQTPRYLIKTRGQQVTLSCSPISGHRSVSWYQQTPGQGLQFLFEYFSETQRNKGNFPGRFSGRQFSNSRSEMNVSTLELGDSALYLCASSLGTQNQPQHFGDGTRLSIL.

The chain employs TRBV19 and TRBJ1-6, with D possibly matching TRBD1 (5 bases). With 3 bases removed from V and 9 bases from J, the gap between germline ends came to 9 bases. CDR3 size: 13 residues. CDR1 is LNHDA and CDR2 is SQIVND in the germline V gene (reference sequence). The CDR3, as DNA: TGTGCCAGTAGTATGATGGGGGGTTCACCCCTCCACTTT. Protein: CASSMMGGSPLHF.

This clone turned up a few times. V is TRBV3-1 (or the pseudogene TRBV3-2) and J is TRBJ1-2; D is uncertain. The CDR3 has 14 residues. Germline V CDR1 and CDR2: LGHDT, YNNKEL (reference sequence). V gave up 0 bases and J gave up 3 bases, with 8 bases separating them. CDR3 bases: TGTGCCAGCAGCCAAGACAAATCCTACTATGGCTACACCTTC. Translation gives CASSQDKSYYGYTF.

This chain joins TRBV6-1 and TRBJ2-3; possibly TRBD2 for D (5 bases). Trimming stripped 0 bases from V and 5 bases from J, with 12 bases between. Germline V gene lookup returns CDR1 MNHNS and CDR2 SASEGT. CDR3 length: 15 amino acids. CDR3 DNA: TGTGCCAGCAGTGAAGCCAACAAAGCGGAAGATACGCAGTATTTT. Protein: CASSEANKAEDTQYF.

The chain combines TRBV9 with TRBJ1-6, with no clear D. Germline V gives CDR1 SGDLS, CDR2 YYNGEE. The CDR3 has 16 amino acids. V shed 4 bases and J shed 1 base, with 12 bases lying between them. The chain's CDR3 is CASSPRLGSYNSPLHF. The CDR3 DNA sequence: TGTGCCAGCAGCCCCAGACTCGGGTCCTATAATTCACCCCTCCACTTT.

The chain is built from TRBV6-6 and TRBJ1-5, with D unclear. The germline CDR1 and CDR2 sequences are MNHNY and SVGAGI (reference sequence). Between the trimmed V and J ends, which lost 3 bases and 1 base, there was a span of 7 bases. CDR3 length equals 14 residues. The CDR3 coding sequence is TGTGCCAGCAGTTATACTCAGAGCAATCAGCCCCAGCATTTT. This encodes CASSYTQSNQPQHF.

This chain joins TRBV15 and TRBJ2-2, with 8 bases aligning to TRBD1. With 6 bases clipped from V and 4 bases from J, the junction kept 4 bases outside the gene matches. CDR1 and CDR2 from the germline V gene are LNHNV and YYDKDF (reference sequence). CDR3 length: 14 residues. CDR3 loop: CATRDRVSTGELFF. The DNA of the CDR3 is TGTGCCACCAGGGACAGGGTGAGCACCGGGGAGCTGTTTTTT.

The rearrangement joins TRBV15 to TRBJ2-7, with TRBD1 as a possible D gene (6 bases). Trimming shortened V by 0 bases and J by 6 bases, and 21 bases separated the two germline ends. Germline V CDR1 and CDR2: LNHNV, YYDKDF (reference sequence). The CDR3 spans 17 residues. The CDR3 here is CATSRDRAGEQMGEQYF. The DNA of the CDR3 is TGTGCCACCAGCAGAGATCGGGCAGGGGAACAAATGGGCGAGCAGTACTTC.

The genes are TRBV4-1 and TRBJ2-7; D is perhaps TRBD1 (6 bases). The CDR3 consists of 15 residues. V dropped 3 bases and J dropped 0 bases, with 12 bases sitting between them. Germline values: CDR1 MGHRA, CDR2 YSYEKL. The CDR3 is CASSQGQGTSYEQYF. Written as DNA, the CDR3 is TGCGCCAGCAGCCAGGGGCAGGGGACCTCCTACGAGCAGTACTTC.

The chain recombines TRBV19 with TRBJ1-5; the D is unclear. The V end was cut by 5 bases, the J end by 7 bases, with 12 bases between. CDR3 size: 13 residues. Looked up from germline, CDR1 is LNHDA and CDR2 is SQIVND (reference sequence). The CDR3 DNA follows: TGTGCCAGTAGTGGTCCGCCCGGGCAGCCCCAGCATTTT. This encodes CASSGPPGQPQHF.

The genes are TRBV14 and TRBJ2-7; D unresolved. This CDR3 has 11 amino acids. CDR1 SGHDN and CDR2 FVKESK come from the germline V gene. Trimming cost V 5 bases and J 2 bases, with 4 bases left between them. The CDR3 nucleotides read TGTGCCAGCAGCTACACCTACGAGCAGTACTTC. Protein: CASSYTYEQYF.

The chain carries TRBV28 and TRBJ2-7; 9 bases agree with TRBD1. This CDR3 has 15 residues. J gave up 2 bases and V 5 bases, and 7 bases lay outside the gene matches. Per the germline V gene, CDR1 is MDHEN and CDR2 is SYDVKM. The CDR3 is CASSPPTGGPYEQYF. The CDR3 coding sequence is TGTGCCAGCAGTCCCCCAACAGGGGGCCCCTACGAGCAGTACTTC.

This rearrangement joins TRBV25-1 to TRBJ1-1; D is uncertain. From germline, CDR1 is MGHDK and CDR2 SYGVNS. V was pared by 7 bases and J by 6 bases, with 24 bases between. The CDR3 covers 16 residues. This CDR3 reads CASTPPGTTRPAEAFF. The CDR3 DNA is TGTGCCAGCACCCCTCCCGGCACTACCAGGCCCGCTGAAGCTTTCTTT. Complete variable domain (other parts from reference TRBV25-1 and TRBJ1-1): EADIYQTPRYLVIGTGKKITLECSQTMGHDKMYWYQQDPGMELHLIHYSYGVNSTEKGDLSSESTVSRIRTEHFPLTLESARPSHTSQYLCASTPPGTTRPAEAFFGQGTRLTVV.

CDR3 bases: TGCGCCAGCAGTTCGGGACAGGGAGAAAATCAGCCCCAGCATTTT. Protein product: CASSSGQGENQPQHF. This chain links TRBV5-1 with TRBJ1-5; 9 nucleotides align to TRBD1. Losses at the gene ends were 5 bases for V and 4 bases for J; bases not matched to a gene: 7. This CDR3 has 15 residues. Germline V lookup: CDR1 SGHRS, CDR2 YFSETQ.

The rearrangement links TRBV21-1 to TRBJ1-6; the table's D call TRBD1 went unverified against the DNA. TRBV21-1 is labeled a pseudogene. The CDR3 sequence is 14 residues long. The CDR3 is CASTRTGDNSPLHF. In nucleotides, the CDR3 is TGTGCCAGCACCCGGACAGGGGATAATTCACCCCTCCACTTT.